Below, one T cell receptor (beta chain) is given with its context. What this receptor recognizes is not known. Base qualities were left out, and no much larger clone turns up one base away. The library relied on the immunoSEQ multiplex PCR assay. For the multiplex PCR, a mixture combining 60 forward primers for TCR Vbeta segments and 13 reverse primers for TCR Jbeta segments was used. The CDR3 region of rearranged TCR beta genes was amplified from genomic DNA by a multiplex PCR assay. The Illumina HiSeq System was used to sequence the amplified TCR beta libraries as 87-base-pair reads. Per the source publication's procedure: A later analysis counted about 76 million unique TCR beta chains across the 600 to 850 repertoires, and roughly 9.9 million of these chains were shared by at least two donors. A nearest-neighbor algorithm error-corrected the raw reads and collapsed the reads into unique sequences, merging closely related sequences to remove PCR and sequencing errors. Alignment of CDR3 sequences to IMGT reference sequences was used to assign V, D and J gene segments. For a sequence to be retained, a match of at least six nucleotides was required to both a V gene segment and a J gene segment. A rearrangement was called productive if the CDR3 had no stop codons and remained in frame with V and J, and every other rearrangement was called non-productive. Following IMGT convention, CDR3 was defined as the stretch from the second conserved V-encoded cysteine to the conserved J-encoded phenylalanine. The earlier analysis of 500 to 750 of the donors excluded any sequence lacking an unambiguous match to a single V gene segment. In an earlier analysis of approximately 560 of the donors, a V segment was called functional when productive rearrangements were above 56.7%, and segregating when the standard deviation between donors exceeded 5%. A statistical classification framework was built to diagnose cytomegalovirus status from the catalog of TCR beta chain sequences. In a later analysis, TCR nucleotide sequences were compared against IMGT/GENE-DB human TR gene sequences so that V and J genes could be assigned. Using the TCRdist pipeline, a later analysis assigned CDR3 sequences along with most-parsimonious VDJ recombination scenarios. In a later analysis, every TCR beta chain was defined by the combination of its CDR3 amino acid sequence and its V-gene family, and reads without a unique V-gene family were dropped. As a way to deal with suspected cross-contamination and a sequencing artifact, a later analysis dropped more than 500 nucleotide sequences that were highly shared and had low generation probability. In a later analysis, a clonal expansion index was calculated for each public chain from normalized within-repertoire ranks of inferred template counts. In a later analysis, generation probabilities were computed with a VDJ recombination model fitted to out-of-frame rearrangements, and the resulting probabilities were checked against IGoR. In a later analysis, TCR-TCR, TCR-HLA and TCR-CMV co-occurrence was scored with hypergeometric tests, and a repertoire-size bias correction was applied to TCR pairs. In a later analysis, false discovery rates were estimated by permuting HLA or CMV assignments 20 times. In a later analysis, co-occurring TCRs were grouped using DBSCAN, with TCRdist sequence similarity added in when clustering inside HLA-allele-positive subsets. Co-occurrence clustering excluded repertoires with fewer than 30,000 or more than 120,000 public chains, plus five with anomalous nucleotide sharing. TCRdb's version of the immuneACCESS table is confined to in-frame rearrangements and falls short of the full clone set. An unresolved V gene accounts for under half of the shortfall where checked; the remainder is of unknown origin. D and trimming come from the DNA, and the V and J calls and clone size come from that table. The table for this sample lists some 180,000 clones; roughly 84% of them were counted only once. The ten largest clones take up around 0.21% of the sample.

The cohort consisted of 666 healthy bone marrow donors. At the time of sampling, all cohort members were nominally healthy, though unrecorded immune exposures were likely present. The donor was CMV seronegative and belonged to the group of 350 to 400 seronegative cohort members. A peripheral blood sample was provided by each donor, and peripheral blood mononuclear cells were used for TCR beta sequencing. Genomic DNA was extracted from the blood cell samples with the Qiagen DNeasy Blood Extraction Kit. The data are from a study of cytomegalovirus exposure and HLA in healthy donors (dated by TCRdb to the late 2010s). In the study overall: An earlier analysis of 587 of the donors reported 276 Gb of sequence data and 100 million to 140 million unique TCR beta sequences from about 179 million T cells. Approximately 300 gigabases of sequencing data and 91 million or so unique TCR sequences made up an early release that covered 640 HLA-typed donors. The genetic ancestry cluster associated with self-reported Caucasian donors included 65% to 90% of the 300 to 450 genotyped donors. The aim of the study was to test whether cataloging public T cell receptors could identify signatures of past pathogen exposure. The study used immunosequencing to profile the T cell repertoires of several hundred subjects and linked those repertoires to cytomegalovirus serostatus. In addition to the first cohort of about 650 subjects, a separate validation cohort of under 150 different subjects was used. The study combined high-throughput TCR immunosequencing, statistical association of individual TCRs with disease status, and machine learning to predict cytomegalovirus infection status. A later analysis re-analyzed previously published TCR beta repertoires from about 600 donors and added high-resolution HLA genotyping to study TCR occurrence patterns. The later analysis used no new phenotypic data to find candidate immune exposures, relying instead on TCR beta sequences and their occurrence across donors. An earlier analysis of approximately 640 of the donors applied high-throughput TCR beta sequencing to assess whether each TCR beta V gene segment acted as functional or pseudogenic. Donor age, sex, ethnicity and CMV serostatus were collected together with the repertoire data. Genome-wide SNP genotypes for about 55% of the 666 donors were used in a later genetic analysis, which treated that subset as a discovery cohort. All discovery cohort repertoires had been generated using a single sequencing platform. HLA typing included class I and class II loci at four-digit resolution. Typing coverage varied by locus: roughly 629-640 donors for A, B, C, DRB1 and DQB1; more than 500 for DQA1; nearly 610 for DPA1; 450 to 480 for DPB1. Roughly five DR-DQ haplotypes were treated as single units for association and clustering because of strong linkage in the cohort. On average, about 200,000 unique TCR beta nucleotide sequences were sequenced per donor among 398 genotyped donors of the cohort, with roughly 18% of those sequences being non-productive.

What the research found in general, with its limitations: Because counts were too low, roughly 18 rarely observed V segments, including chromosome 9 orphons, were left out of the earlier analysis of several hundred of the donors. Several of the top co-occurrence clusters appeared to be linked to parvovirus B19, influenza, CMV and Epstein-Barr virus, according to a later analysis. Three of the identified cytomegalovirus-associated TCR beta chains were confirmed in vitro to be specific for cytomegalovirus antigens. When HLA alleles, especially DR and DQ, strongly co-occurred, attributing TCR associations to individual alleles was difficult. A further reported finding was that TCR beta sequences accurately predicted the HLA-A and HLA-B alleles for most subjects in the first cohort. HLA typing was unavailable for some donors at each locus, so association tests used only the typed subset. In a later genetic analysis, a missense DCLRE1C variant was associated with V-gene and J-gene trimming of TCR beta chains, and the association was replicated in an independent cohort. A total of fewer than 200 TCR beta chains were listed by the study as associated with cytomegalovirus. Linkage disequilibrium might explain the correlated functional status among segregating V segments, but an unknown experimental factor could not be ruled out. Immune exposure information for the cohort was limited to CMV serostatus. This cohort had only TCR beta chains sequenced, and the lack of alpha or paired-chain data limited which features could be detected. According to a later analysis, TCR association rates differed among HLA loci, with DRB1 alleles showing the most associated TCRs and HLA-C alleles showing the fewest. Broadly in line with IMGT annotations, most TCR beta V segments showed up in productive rearrangements about 90% or about 30% of the time in an earlier analysis of several hundred of the donors. Cytomegalovirus status was reported to be diagnosed by the classifier with high specificity and sensitivity in both the original and validation cohorts. The sequencing pipeline was judged likely to have produced a cluster of highly shared sequence variants as a technical artifact. Most TCR sequences were seen in very few donors, while some public TCRs were found in many individuals. Some IMGT-functional V segments, including TRBV6-2 and TRBV6-3, could not be told apart with the 87-base-pair reads, so those segments were excluded. Compared with the approximately 600-donor mean, donors in an Asian-associated ancestry cluster had fewer N-insertions in productive TCRs, according to a later genetic analysis. Roughly uniform sequencing depth across donors was assumed in presence/absence analyses, although this assumption may not hold. In a later analysis, HLA-associated TCR beta chains showed more clonal expansion and lower generation probabilities than non-associated chains that were equally common. A later analysis found that most CMV-associated TCR beta chains appeared HLA-restricted, with HLA associations seemingly driven largely by CMV exposure. Specific HLA alleles were associated with 15,000 to 20,000 TCR beta sequences at a false discovery rate of 0.05 in a later analysis. It was suggested by the authors that the approach could potentially be generalized to other disease states and immunological phenotypes.

From cysteine to phenylalanine, the CDR3 is 16 amino acids long. The kept DNA is CDR3 alone, 48 bases in frame from the first base. The V end gives up 6 bases and the J end 7 bases, leaving 12 bases in the junction not matched to a gene. CDR1 and CDR2 are read off the germline V gene as SQVTM and ANQGSEA. The material sequenced was PBMCs. The origin of this receptor is a girl less than two years old in good health and CMV-seronegative. The chain links TRBV29-1 with TRBJ2-1, and 13 junctional nucleotides match TRBD2. This receptor has the CDR3 CSVKYWTSGRGNEQFF. The DNA sequence follows: TGCAGCGTCAAATATTGGACTAGCGGGAGAGGGAATGAGCAGTTCTTC.